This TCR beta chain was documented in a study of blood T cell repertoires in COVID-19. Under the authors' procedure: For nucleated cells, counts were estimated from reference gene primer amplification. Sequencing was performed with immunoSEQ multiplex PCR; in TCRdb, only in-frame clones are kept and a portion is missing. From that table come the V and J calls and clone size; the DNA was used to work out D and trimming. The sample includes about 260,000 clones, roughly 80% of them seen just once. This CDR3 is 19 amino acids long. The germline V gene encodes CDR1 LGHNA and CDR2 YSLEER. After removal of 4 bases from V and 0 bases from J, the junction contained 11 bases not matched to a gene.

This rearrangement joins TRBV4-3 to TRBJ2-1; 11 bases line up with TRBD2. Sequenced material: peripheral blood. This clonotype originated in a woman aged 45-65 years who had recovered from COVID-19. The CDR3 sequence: CASSPGGIAGGFSYNEQFF. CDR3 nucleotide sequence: TGCGCCAGCAGCCCAGGGGGAATAGCGGGAGGGTTCTCCTACAATGAGCAGTTCTTC.